This TCR beta chain was sequenced in a study of control samples from healthy donors and cancer patients. From germline, CDR1 is SEHNR and CDR2 FQNEAQ (reference sequence). The CDR3 spans 14 residues. V was trimmed by 1 base and J by 1 base, leaving 8 bases between them. The protocol was immunoSEQ multiplex PCR, while the TCRdb copy is restricted to in-frame clones and leaves out a portion. The top ten hold under 2% of the sample, which has about 120,000 clones, 93% seen once. The sample holds one count of this clone. Sequences were obtained from PBMCs. The clonotype originates from a man in his fifties with head and neck cancer. The chain is built from TRBV7-9 and TRBJ2-7; D is undetermined. CDR3 in amino acids: CASSLDSFSYEQYF. In nucleotides, the CDR3 is TGTGCCAGCAGCTTAGACTCCTTTTCCTACGAGCAGTACTTC.